This T cell receptor (beta chain) was captured in a study of T-cell memory formation after mild COVID-19. Points from the study as a whole: The study detected some responding clones in pre-infection memory, suggesting cross-reactive memory joined. Proof of SARS-CoV-2 specificity was absent for the second-wave clones that crested on day 37. CD4+ contracting clones were mainly CM and EM; CD8+ ones, EMRA.

This clonotype showed up many times. Its antigen is unidentified. Constant-segment-primed 5'RACE gave TCR alpha and TCR beta cDNA libraries with sample barcodes and UMIs. TCRdb re-called the 5' RACE reads through MiXCR, storing one row per CDR3 protein. The profile shows around 450,000 distinct CDR3 sequences, around 19% of them singletons. This CDR3 contains 13 residues. Germline V gene data show CDR1 as SGHVS and CDR2 as FQNEAQ. V was clipped by 5 bases and J by 2 bases, with 6 bases between them. This receptor was identified in an adult woman who had mild COVID-19 (a few samples of this study predate the infection). Cell type and time point are not known. The rearrangement uses TRBV7-8 and TRBJ2-2, with D unresolved. The specimen sequenced was PBMCs or a T cell subset sorted from them (not recorded which). The CDR3 region is CASSASNTGELFF. The DNA of the CDR3 is TGTGCCAGCAGCGCCTCTAACACCGGGGAGCTGTTTTTT.